This note documents a single TCR beta chain sequence. Assay used: immunoSEQ multiplex PCR; TCRdb lists only in-frame clones, some missing. This sample has 320,000 or so clones, with under 90% found just once. The data belong to a study of Ad26.COV2.S vaccination and SARS-CoV-2 variants. Across the whole study: Enrollment placed the donor in the COV1001 Ad26.COV2.S trial arm.

Trimming cost V 2 bases and J 7 bases, with 9 bases left between them. CDR3 size: 12 residues. Looked up from germline, CDR1 is SGHTS and CDR2 is YDEGEE. Treatment described: over 15 received Ad26.COV2.S at low or high dose, single or two shots; about 5 received placebo; per-sample allocation not given. Samples analyzed were those drawn on day 63 after the first vaccine or placebo injection. This chain connects TRBV5-8 to TRBJ2-5; D ambiguous. The TCR sequence derives from a person between 18 and 60 years old who received the Ad26.COV2.S COVID-19 vaccine or a placebo. The sequencing used peripheral blood, collected in a trial of Ad26.COV2.S vaccine versus placebo. The CDR3 is CASSLTPGTQYF. CDR3 nucleotides: TGTGCCAGCAGCTTAACCCCGGGGACCCAGTACTTC.